This T cell receptor beta chain came from a study of blood T cell repertoires in COVID-19. Study context: The cDNA or gDNA used as material had been derived from T cells, B-cell-depleted T cells, or PBMCs.

Methods used by the authors: Amplification of reference gene primers provided the estimated nucleated cell counts. Sequencing was performed with immunoSEQ multiplex PCR; in TCRdb, only in-frame clones are kept and a portion is missing. The DNA was the basis for D and trimming; V, J and clone size are from that table. The data show about 200,000 clones, roughly 86% seen once. The CDR3 has 13 residues. V gave up 5 bases and J gave up 0 bases, with 7 bases separating them. The sequenced material came from peripheral blood. This TCR was sampled from a man aged 18 to 30 with active or convalescent COVID-19. The rearrangement links TRBV12-3 or TRBV12-4 to TRBJ1-1; D unresolved. CDR3 region: CASSPSLNTEAFF. CDR3 DNA sequence: TGTGCCAGCAGTCCTAGTTTGAACACTGAAGCTTTCTTT.